This T cell receptor (beta chain) came from a study of shared clonotypes between healthy human individuals. Only in-frame clones appear in the TCRdb table, and some are missing; sequencing was by immunoSEQ multiplex PCR. The sample yields 1 million to 1.3 million clones, more than 75% seen once. The sequence derives from a man between 18 and 29 years old in good health. Some clones in this sample may be carry-over from other donors' samples. Specimen: memory CD4+ T cells from PBMCs. Subset noted: CD45RA-negative fraction.

The CDR3 DNA reads as TGCGCCAGCAGCCCAAACTCTGGGGCCAACGTCCTGACTTTC. Its translation: CASSPNSGANVLTF. The V call is TRBV5-1, the J call TRBJ2-6; D remains ambiguous. The germline V gene has CDR1 SGHRS and CDR2 YFSETQ. The CDR3 sequence is 14 residues long. V was trimmed by 4 bases and J by 0 bases, leaving 5 bases between them.